This T cell receptor (beta chain) emerged from a study of T cells after yellow fever vaccination. About the research overall: Those fractions that held only low numbers of cells were prepared using the SMART-Seq v4 Ultra Low Input RNA kit.

The count of this clonotype is one. Its target is unknown. The CDR3 extends over 13 amino acids. Germline CDR1 and CDR2: LNHNV and YYDKDF (reference sequence). V lost 0 bases and J lost 5, with 7 bases in between. Broader study findings: Booster sampling recovered most clones from primary vaccination (nearly 98% CD4, approximately 88% CD8). The secondary response was weaker but peaked faster, day 5 versus 15. From the bulk population, abundant clonotypes could contaminate and appear within FACS-sorted repertoires.

TCRdb processed the 5' RACE reads anew with MiXCR; each CDR3 protein has one entry. The data contain hundreds of thousands of distinct CDR3 sequences, approximately 13% of them singletons. This clonotype was sampled from a man younger than 40 who received the YFV17D yellow fever vaccine. The V gene is TRBV15, the J gene TRBJ2-5; D is perhaps TRBD1 (5 bases). This material consisted of PBMCs, taken on the day of the yellow fever booster vaccination. The CDR3 DNA reads as TGTGCCACCAGCAGAGATTGGGGCGAGACCCAGTACTTC. Residues: CATSRDWGETQYF.